This entry features one T cell receptor beta chain sequence. Its specificity is unknown. This CDR3 is also generated by other DNA sequences in the sample. The sample is drawn from a study of CD4+ T cells in melanoma. Study-wide results and caveats: Reportedly, melanoma neoantigen-specific CD4+ T cells showed varied differentiation states. CD8+ T cell, macrophage and B cell function reportedly correlated with neoantigen-specific CD4+ T cells.

Only in-frame clones appear in the TCRdb table, and some are missing; sequencing was by immunoSEQ multiplex PCR. The sample contains about 21,000 clones, 82% of which appear only once. V lost 1 base to trimming and J lost 2 bases; unmatched junction nucleotides: 1. Germline V gives CDR1 SEHNR, CDR2 FQNEAQ (reference sequence). The CDR3 extends over 14 amino acids. This TCR came from a human donor with melanoma. Sample: cells from a culture (not recorded whether cultured in vitro). The V call is TRBV7-9, the J call TRBJ1-2, with 7 bases fitting TRBD1. The DNA of the CDR3 is TGTGCCAGCAGCTTAGAGACAGGGAACTATGGCTACACCTTC. Translation gives CASSLETGNYGYTF.